Below are 26 T cell receptor beta chains sequenced from a single sample in a study of T-cell memory formation after mild COVID-19. TCRdb re-analysed the 5' RACE reads in MiXCR, keeping a single row per CDR3 protein. Altogether some 450,000 distinct CDR3 sequences are present, roughly 18% being singletons, with the ten largest covering roughly a fifth. Input material: PBMCs or a T cell subset sorted from them (not recorded which). The receptors come from a man aged 18 to 29 who had mild COVID-19 (a few samples of this study predate the infection). Cell type and time point are not known.

This clonotype was seen ten or more times. The chain links TRBV6-2 or TRBV6-3 to TRBJ2-2; D may correspond to TRBD1 or TRBD2 (5 bases each). Germline V gene sequence: CDR1 MNHEY, CDR2 SVGEGT. V was pared by 6 bases and J by 1 base, with 9 bases between. The CDR3 is made up of 14 amino acids. The CDR3, as DNA: TGTGCCAGCAGCCCGGGACGGAACACCGGGGAGCTGTTTTTT. Translated, it gives CASSPGRNTGELFF.

The sample holds many counts of this clonotype. This chain uses TRBV5-1 with TRBJ2-2; D possibly corresponds to TRBD1 (5 bases). Germline loops: CDR1 SGHRS, CDR2 YFSETQ. Trimming took 1 base from V and 7 from J, leaving 11 bases between them. This CDR3 comprises 14 residues. The CDR3 protein is CASSLTRENGELFF. The CDR3 DNA reads TGCGCCAGCAGCTTGACCAGGGAAAACGGGGAGCTGTTTTTT.

This chain links TRBV10-3 with TRBJ2-7; 9 positions match TRBD1. Germline CDR1 and CDR2: ENHRY and SYGVKD. Trimming took 4 bases from V and 3 from J; bases not matched to a gene: 1. The CDR3 runs 13 residues. The CDR3 coding sequence is TGTGCCATCAGTGGGGGACAGGGCTACGAGCAGTACGTC. Translating gives CAISGGQGYEQYV.

The chain couples TRBV11-2 to TRBJ2-3; D gene ambiguous. Trimming took off 3 bases at V and 2 bases at J, with 15 bases between the two ends. This CDR3 region has 16 residues. The germline V gene encodes CDR1 SGHAT and CDR2 FQNNGV. The CDR3 here is CASSFGRSFLTDTQYF. CDR3 in DNA: TGTGCCAGCAGCTTTGGCAGGTCCTTCCTCACAGATACGCAGTATTTT.

This clonotype turned up a few times. The rearrangement joins TRBV7-3 to TRBJ2-4; D tentatively reads TRBD1 or TRBD2 (5 bases each). With 2 bases removed from V and 9 bases from J, the gap between germline ends came to 17 bases. The germline V gene encodes CDR1 SGHTA and CDR2 FQGTGA. CDR3 length: 15 residues. In DNA form, the CDR3 reads TGTGCCAGCAGCTTAGATGGGGCTAGCTATCCCATTCAGTACTTC. This translates into CASSLDGASYPIQYF.

This clonotype was seen a few times. The chain recombines TRBV4-2 with TRBJ2-7; D perhaps matches TRBD2 (7 bases). Trimming shortened V by 4 bases and J by 1 base, and 14 bases separated the two germline ends. This CDR3 has 15 residues. Germline CDR1 reads LGHNA; CDR2 reads YNFKEQ. The CDR3 DNA is TGTGCCAGCAGCCCCTTTAGGGGGGGTTCCTACGAGCAGTACTTC. Protein: CASSPFRGGSYEQYF.

The table lists this clonotype with a few counts. The chain is built from TRBV9 and TRBJ1-4; no clear D. This CDR3 spans 13 amino acids. Germline lookup yields CDR1 SGDLS and CDR2 YYNGEE. V was trimmed by 2 bases and J by 7 bases, leaving 9 bases between them. The CDR3 sequence is CASSVNEVEKLFF. The CDR3 nucleotides read TGTGCCAGCAGCGTCAATGAGGTTGAAAAACTGTTTTTT.

Ten or more counts support this clonotype. The chain links TRBV6-5 to TRBJ1-4; the D gene is possibly TRBD1 (5 bases). The CDR3 totals 14 residues. The germline V gene has CDR1 MNHEY and CDR2 SVGAGI. V lost 2 bases and J lost 13, with 17 bases in between. The chain's CDR3 is CASSYAGPGRGLFF. The CDR3 region has the DNA TGTGCCAGCAGTTACGCGGGACCGGGAAGGGGACTGTTTTTT.

This clonotype has ten or more counts. This chain links TRBV5-1 with TRBJ2-1; D perhaps matches TRBD1 (6 bases). Germline V CDR1 and CDR2: SGHRS, YFSETQ. V was shortened by 2 bases and J by 0 bases, with 12 bases between the two germline ends. The CDR3 is 16 residues long. CDR3 DNA sequence: TGCGCCAGCAGCTTTTTGGGGGCGGACTCCTACAATGAGCAGTTCTTC. Its protein product is CASSFLGADSYNEQFF.

V gene TRBV4-2 combines with J gene TRBJ2-7, with no clear D. This CDR3 comprises 13 residues. V was cut by 0 bases and J by 7 bases, with 10 bases left in between. Germline lookup yields CDR1 LGHNA and CDR2 YNFKEQ. The CDR3 coding sequence is TGTGCCAGCAGCCAAGAAGGCGGTGGGGAGCAGTACTTC. Translated, it gives CASSQEGGGEQYF.

This chain joins TRBV6-5 and TRBJ2-7; maybe TRBD2 (6 bases). The CDR3 contains 17 residues. The germline V gene encodes CDR1 MNHEY and CDR2 SVGAGI. V gave up 7 bases and J gave up 0 bases, with 22 bases separating them. The CDR3 sequence: CASIRKWGTESSYEQYF. The CDR3 nucleotides read TGTGCCAGCATCAGGAAATGGGGGACTGAGAGCTCCTACGAGCAGTACTTC.

This clonotype was seen a few times. The gene calls are TRBV21-1 and TRBJ2-5; the table assigns TRBD1, which was not confirmed against the DNA. TRBV21-1 is labeled a pseudogene. This CDR3 spans 17 amino acids. This CDR3 is CASSKVEGEPSMETQYF. Written as DNA, the CDR3 is TGTGCCAGCAGCAAAGTGGAGGGGGAGCCTAGCATGGAGACCCAGTACTTC.

The V call is TRBV10-3, the J call TRBJ1-1; TRBD1 might be the D (5 bases). V lost 6 bases, J lost 2 bases, and 7 bases lay in between. The CDR3 runs to 12 residues. Germline V CDR1 and CDR2: ENHRY, SYGVKD. CDR3 bases: TGTGCCATCAGGACAGCTAACACTGAAGCTTTCTTT. It yields the protein CAIRTANTEAFF.

The chain carries TRBV5-1 and TRBJ1-4; TRBD1 matches 11 bases. The germline V gene encodes CDR1 SGHRS and CDR2 YFSETQ. With 4 bases clipped from V and 8 bases from J, the junction kept 4 bases outside the gene matches. The CDR3 extends over 14 amino acids. CDR3 in amino acids: CASSGRTGGEKLFF. The CDR3 DNA reads as TGCGCCAGCAGCGGGAGGACAGGGGGCGAAAAACTGTTTTTT.

The sample holds one count of this clonotype. This rearrangement joins TRBV7-9 to TRBJ2-1, with D maybe TRBD1 (5 bases). The CDR3 runs to 15 residues. V lost 5 bases, J lost 7 bases, and 18 bases lay in between. Germline V gene sequence: CDR1 SEHNR, CDR2 FQNEAQ (reference sequence). The DNA of the CDR3 is TGTGCCAGCAGCCCTACAGGTACTCCTGGGAATGAGCAGTTCTTC. This translates into CASSPTGTPGNEQFF.

The V call is TRBV4-2, the J call TRBJ1-2, with D unclear. V dropped 4 bases and J dropped 0 bases, with 12 bases sitting between them. Germline-derived CDR1 and CDR2 are LGHNA and YNFKEQ. There are 15 residues in the CDR3. The CDR3 region has the DNA TGTGCCAGCAGCCTCCGGGAGAGAGCTAACTATGGCTACACCTTC. Residues: CASSLRERANYGYTF.

The gene calls are TRBV5-1 and TRBJ2-7; 8 nucleotides align to TRBD2. The germline gives CDR1 SGHRS, CDR2 YFSETQ. The V and J ends lost 1 base and 2 bases, in that order; junction bases with no gene match: 2. The CDR3 length is 14 residues. DNA for the CDR3: TGCGCCAGCAGCTTGTACGGGGGGGCCTACGAGCAGTACTTC. This codes for CASSLYGGAYEQYF.

This clonotype has a handful of counts. The chain recombines TRBV5-1 with TRBJ1-1; 8 bases are shared with TRBD1. The CDR3 spans 14 residues. The ends lost 0 bases at V and 5 bases at J; junction bases unmatched: 3. From germline, CDR1 is SGHRS and CDR2 YFSETQ. The CDR3 DNA reads as TGCGCCAGCAGCTTGGCAGGGGGCTGGACTGAAGCTTTCTTT. Protein product: CASSLAGGWTEAFF.

This clonotype was recorded a few times. V usage is TRBV4-3 and J usage is TRBJ1-1; D may be TRBD1 (6 bases). Per germline, CDR1 LGHNA and CDR2 YSLEER. This CDR3 contains 14 residues. Trimming pared 0 bases from V and 8 bases from J, leaving 13 bases between. The CDR3 DNA reads as TGCGCCAGCAGCCAAGAAGTACAGGGAAGAGAAGCTTTCTTT. It encodes CASSQEVQGREAFF.

V and J are TRBV18 and TRBJ1-2; 7 positions agree with TRBD1. Trimming took 3 bases from V and 6 from J; bases not matched to a gene: 4. CDR3 length: 13 residues. Germline-derived CDR1 and CDR2 are KGHSH and LQKENI. The CDR3 reads CASSPEGGDGYTF. The CDR3, as DNA: TGTGCCAGCTCACCGGAAGGGGGCGATGGCTACACCTTC. Full variable domain (rest looked up from reference TRBV18 and TRBJ1-2): NAGVMQNPRHLVRRRGQEARLRCSPMKGHSHVYWYRQLPEEGLKFMVYLQKENIIDESGMPKERFSAEFPKEGPSILRIQQVVRGDSAAYFCASSPEGGDGYTFGSGTRLTVV.

The gene calls are TRBV7-3 and TRBJ2-1; 9 nucleotides align to TRBD2. The germline CDR1 and CDR2 sequences are SGHTA and FQGTGA. The CDR3 loop spans 15 amino acids. The trim removed 1 base at V and 4 bases at J, leaving 2 bases unmatched. CDR3 residues: CASSLILAGYNEQFF. DNA of the CDR3: TGTGCCAGCAGCTTAATCCTAGCGGGGTACAATGAGCAGTTCTTC.

This clonotype occurred a few times. V gene TRBV30 combines with J gene TRBJ2-1; the D gene could be TRBD1 or TRBD2 (5 bases each). The CDR3 is 16 amino acids. The germline V and J ends were trimmed by 0 bases and 0 bases, with 12 bases remaining between them. The V gene's germline CDR1 is GTSNPN and CDR2 SVGIG (reference sequence). CDR3 coding DNA: TGTGCCTGGAGTGTAGATGGGGGTACCTCCTACAATGAGCAGTTCTTC. It yields the protein CAWSVDGGTSYNEQFF.

This clonotype was observed a handful of times. The chain recombines TRBV12-3 or TRBV12-4 with TRBJ1-2; D might be TRBD1 (5 bases). CDR3 length equals 16 residues. V shed 5 bases and J shed 4 bases, with 20 bases lying between them. For the CDR3, the DNA is TGTGCCAGCAGTCTCACCGGGACCCCCACCACCTATGGCTACACCTTC. Residues: CASSLTGTPTTYGYTF.

The V call is TRBV5-1, the J call TRBJ2-7, with D possibly TRBD1 on 6 matching bases. CDR3 length equals 15 residues. Germline V lookup: CDR1 SGHRS, CDR2 YFSETQ. V lost 4 bases and J lost 6, with 20 bases in between. The CDR3 here is CASSPPDRADGEQYF. CDR3 in DNA: TGCGCCAGCAGCCCACCGGACAGAGCTGACGGCGAGCAGTACTTC.

The rearrangement links TRBV5-1 to TRBJ2-1; no clear D. Deletions cut 0 bases from V and 2 bases from J, with 15 bases between. This CDR3 spans 17 amino acids. The V gene's germline CDR1 is SGHRS and CDR2 YFSETQ. The CDR3 sequence is CASSLAVGSETYNEQFF. The CDR3 coding sequence is TGCGCCAGCAGCTTGGCAGTAGGTTCGGAAACCTACAATGAGCAGTTCTTC. The full variable domain, its missing parts supplied by reference TRBV5-1 and TRBJ2-1, is KAGVTQTPRYLIKTRGQQVTLSCSPISGHRSVSWYQQTPGQGLQFLFEYFSETQRNKGNFPGRFSGRQFSNSRSEMNVSTLELGDSALYLCASSLAVGSETYNEQFFGPGTRLTVL.

The chain carries TRBV6-1 and TRBJ2-1; 10 bases are shared with TRBD2. V gave up 6 bases and J gave up 7 bases; unmatched junction bases: 9. Germline V CDR1 and CDR2: MNHNS, SASEGT. The CDR3 has 15 amino acids. CDR3 amino acids: CASRERGGLVNEQFF. The CDR3 DNA reads TGTGCCAGCAGGGAGCGGGGGGGCCTAGTTAATGAGCAGTTCTTC.